The 12 T cell receptor beta chains in this list originate from one sample, sequenced in a study of technical replicates of blood from a handful of donors. Sequenced by immunoSEQ multiplex PCR; TCRdb stores in-frame clones only, minus some. The table records about 67,000 clones, under 98% of them present only once. The specimen was T cells isolated from PBMCs. The receptors derive from a human donor in good health.

V gene TRBV28 combines with J gene TRBJ2-7; TRBD2 aligns across 11 bases. Germline V gives CDR1 MDHEN, CDR2 SYDVKM. The CDR3 has 16 residues. The V segment lost 6 bases and the J segment 5 bases; nucleotides outside the gene matches: 12. CDR3 amino acids: CASRYPPSGRRDEQYF. DNA for the CDR3: TGTGCCAGCAGGTACCCCCCTAGCGGGAGGCGGGACGAGCAGTACTTC. Together with reference TRBV28 and TRBJ2-7, the CDR3 gives the full variable domain: DVKVTQSSRYLVKRTGEKVFLECVQDMDHENMFWYRQDPGLGLRLIYFSYDVKMKEKGDIPEGYSVSREKKERFSLILESASTNQTSMYLCASRYPPSGRRDEQYFGPGTRLTVT.

J is TRBJ2-5 and V is TRBV7-3; D perhaps matches TRBD2 (5 bases). Trimming cost V 5 bases and J 4 bases, with 11 bases left between them. CDR3 length: 13 residues. Germline loops: CDR1 SGHTA, CDR2 FQGTGA. The CDR3 nucleotides read TGTGCCAGCAGCAAAGAGGGTCTAGAGACCCAGTACTTC. Translation gives CASSKEGLETQYF.

The chain is built from TRBV19 and TRBJ2-6, with 7 bases aligning to TRBD1. There are 16 residues in the CDR3. Trimming removed 3 bases from V and 0 bases from J; junction bases left unmatched: 2. Germline V gene lookup returns CDR1 LNHDA and CDR2 SQIVND (reference sequence). Written as DNA, the CDR3 is TGTGCCAGTAGTATTAAGGGGGCCTCTGGGGCCAACGTCCTGACTTTC. Protein sequence: CASSIKGASGANVLTF.

The rearrangement links TRBV7-6 to TRBJ2-7; TRBD2 agrees at 14 bases. V trimming: 4 bases; J trimming: 3 bases; junction bases outside the gene matches: 8. CDR1 is SGHVS, CDR2 FNYEAQ, per germline. CDR3 size: 17 residues. CDR3 in amino acids: CASSSGLAGDGIYEQYF. The DNA for the CDR3 is TGTGCCAGCAGCTCGGGACTAGCGGGAGACGGTATCTACGAGCAGTACTTC.

The chain recombines TRBV6-1 with TRBJ1-1, with D perhaps matching TRBD1 (5 bases). This CDR3 is 14 amino acids long. Germline V gene data show CDR1 as MNHNS and CDR2 as SASEGT. Trimming stripped 5 bases from V and 1 base from J, with 11 bases between. The CDR3 sequence is CASSLGAGNTEAFF. The CDR3, as DNA: TGTGCCAGCAGTTTAGGGGCAGGGAACACTGAAGCTTTCTTT.

The chain employs TRBV6-5 and TRBJ2-7, with 9 bases identical to TRBD1. CDR3 length: 15 residues. After removal of 6 bases from V and 5 bases from J, the junction contained 11 bases not matched to a gene. The germline gives CDR1 MNHEY, CDR2 SVGAGI. The CDR3 loop reads CASSSGDRVRHEQYF. CDR3 nucleotides: TGTGCCAGCAGCTCCGGGGACAGGGTACGGCACGAGCAGTACTTC.

The V and J genes are TRBV29-1 and TRBJ2-2; a possible D gene is TRBD1 (6 bases). The V end was cut by 5 bases, the J end by 5 bases, with 15 bases between. The CDR3 contains 14 residues. Per germline, CDR1 SQVTM and CDR2 ANQGSEA. DNA for the CDR3: TGCAGCGTTCCCGGGACAAAGTCGACCGGGGAGCTGTTTTTT. As protein: CSVPGTKSTGELFF.

The chain employs TRBV9 and TRBJ1-5; 7 nucleotides line up with TRBD1. The CDR3 spans 13 residues. V lost 3 bases and J lost 5; bases outside the gene matches: 2. Germline lookup yields CDR1 SGDLS and CDR2 YYNGEE. The chain's CDR3 is CASSGQGDQPQHF. CDR3 coding DNA: TGTGCCAGCAGCGGGCAGGGGGATCAGCCCCAGCATTTT.

V is TRBV6-6 and J is TRBJ2-3; D is undetermined. The CDR3 sequence is 11 residues long. Trimming removed 4 bases at V and 3 bases at J, with 2 bases between. CDR1 is MNHNY, CDR2 SVGAGI, per germline (reference sequence). In DNA form, the CDR3 reads TGTGCCAGCAGTTTAACAGATACGCAGTATTTT. This encodes CASSLTDTQYF.

This clone occurred a few times. This chain connects TRBV9 to TRBJ2-6; D not resolved. Trimming pared 0 bases from V and 0 bases from J, leaving 7 bases between. The germline CDR1 and CDR2 sequences are SGDLS and YYNGEE. CDR3 length equals 16 residues. The CDR3 sequence: CASSVGSGSGANVLTF. CDR3 nucleotides: TGTGCCAGCAGCGTAGGTTCGGGCTCTGGGGCCAACGTCCTGACTTTC.

The J gene is TRBJ1-5, the V gene TRBV19; no reliable D call. Germline CDR1 is LNHDA and CDR2 is SQIVND (reference sequence). Trimming left V 6 bases short and J 0 bases short, with 6 bases between. The CDR3 is 13 residues long. CDR3 loop: CASSAVSNQPQHF. CDR3 nucleotide sequence: TGTGCCAGTAGCGCAGTTAGCAATCAGCCCCAGCATTTT.

The rearrangement links TRBV5-1 to TRBJ2-7; 12 bases agree with TRBD2. Looked up from germline, CDR1 is SGHRS and CDR2 is YFSETQ. This CDR3 is 16 amino acids long. The ends lost 1 base at V and 4 bases at J; junction bases unmatched: 6. CDR3 nucleotide sequence: TGCGCCAGCAGCTTGCGCCCTGGGACTAGCGGGTACGAGCAGTACTTC. Its protein is CASSLRPGTSGYEQYF.